The 29 T cell receptor beta chains presented below share a single source sample, sequenced in a study of blood T cell repertoires in COVID-19. TCRdb's copy holds only in-frame clones and misses some; the assay was immunoSEQ multiplex PCR. The table records fewer than 350,000 clones, around 85% of them present only once. Sequenced material: PBMCs or T cells enriched from blood (not recorded which). These receptors came from a young man who had recovered from COVID-19.

The J gene is TRBJ1-1, the V gene TRBV27; D possibly corresponds to TRBD1 (5 bases). The CDR3 sequence is 14 residues long. Germline V gives CDR1 MNHEY, CDR2 SMNVEV (reference sequence). V lost 2 bases, J lost 3 bases, and 10 bases lay in between. CDR3 region: CASSLNGAYTEAFF. CDR3 coding DNA: TGTGCCAGCAGTTTAAATGGGGCTTACACTGAAGCTTTCTTT.

The rearrangement links TRBV25-1 to TRBJ1-5; the match to TRBD1 covers 8 bases. V lost 4 bases to trimming and J lost 3 bases; unmatched junction nucleotides: 2. This CDR3 region has 14 residues. In germline, CDR1 is MGHDK, CDR2 SYGVNS. The CDR3 DNA reads as TGTGCCAGCAGTGGGACAGGGTTCAATCAGCCCCAGCATTTT. Translating gives CASSGTGFNQPQHF.

The gene calls are TRBV7-9 and TRBJ1-1; D not resolved. The CDR3 sequence is 12 residues long. Germline V gives CDR1 SEHNR, CDR2 FQNEAQ (reference sequence). V dropped 5 bases and J dropped 3 bases, with 7 bases sitting between them. CDR3 sequence reads: CASSPGYTEAFF. The CDR3 DNA is TGTGCCAGCAGCCCCGGGTACACTGAAGCTTTCTTT.

As DNA, the CDR3 is TGTGCCAGCAGCTCAACGCGCGGGAATGAGCAGTTCTTC. Its protein is CASSSTRGNEQFF. This chain connects TRBV7-9 to TRBJ2-1; perhaps TRBD2 as D (5 bases). There are 13 residues in the CDR3. The V gene lost 4 bases and the J gene lost 7 bases, with 11 bases spanning the gap. Looked up from germline, CDR1 is SEHNR and CDR2 is FQNEAQ (reference sequence).

DNA of the CDR3: TGTGCCAGCAGTGGACTAGCGGGGCCCTGGGATGAGCAGTTCTTC. Protein: CASSGLAGPWDEQFF. The V and J genes are TRBV2 and TRBJ2-1; TRBD2 aligns across 11 bases. The CDR3 totals 15 residues. V lost 4 bases and J lost 8; bases outside the gene matches: 7. Germline lookup yields CDR1 SNHLY and CDR2 FYNNEI.

The V call is TRBV7-9, the J call TRBJ1-3; D may be TRBD1 (6 bases). With 1 base removed from V and 0 bases from J, the gap between germline ends came to 10 bases. The V gene's germline CDR1 is SEHNR and CDR2 FQNEAQ (reference sequence). The CDR3 contains 16 residues. CDR3 residues: CASSLDGQLSGNTIYF. The CDR3 DNA sequence: TGTGCCAGCAGCTTAGATGGACAGCTCTCTGGAAACACCATATATTTT.

This chain uses TRBV5-1 with TRBJ2-3; perhaps TRBD2 as D (5 bases). Deletions cut 0 bases from V and 10 bases from J, with 18 bases between. The CDR3 is 15 amino acids. CDR1 is SGHRS, CDR2 YFSETQ, per germline. The CDR3 protein is CASSLGPQARVAQYF. CDR3 nucleotide sequence: TGCGCCAGCAGCTTGGGACCTCAAGCGAGGGTGGCGCAGTATTTT.

V and J are TRBV7-6 and TRBJ1-1; a weak D match, TRBD1 (6 bases). Trimming removed 2 bases from V and 1 base from J, with 11 bases in between. The germline CDR1 and CDR2 sequences are SGHVS and FNYEAQ. This CDR3 has 15 amino acids. CDR3 DNA: TGTGCCAGCAGCTTAATGCGGGGGGCGAACACTGAAGCTTTCTTT. As protein: CASSLMRGANTEAFF.

The chain links TRBV7-2 to TRBJ2-7; TRBD2 might be the D (6 bases). This CDR3 has 14 amino acids. Germline V gene lookup returns CDR1 SGHTA and CDR2 FQGNSA. The V end lost 7 bases, the J end lost 0 bases, and 13 bases lay between the germline ends. The CDR3 sequence is CASKEGWVSYEQYF. The CDR3 nucleotides are TGTGCCAGCAAGGAGGGGTGGGTCTCCTACGAGCAGTACTTC.

The chain links TRBV5-1 to TRBJ2-1, with 9 bases lining up with TRBD2. V shed 4 bases, J shed 6 bases, and the junction held 20 bases outside the gene matches. This CDR3 comprises 19 residues. The V gene's germline CDR1 is SGHRS and CDR2 YFSETQ. For the CDR3, the DNA is TGCGCCAGCAGCATCGATCCCCCGGGAGGACTAGCGATCGTCAATGAGCAGTTCTTC. It encodes CASSIDPPGGLAIVNEQFF.

The CDR3 is CASSFTDPGQVNEKLFF. The DNA of the CDR3 is TGTGCCAGCAGCTTCACAGATCCGGGACAGGTTAATGAAAAACTGTTTTTT. The chain carries TRBV14 and TRBJ1-4; 8 bases map to TRBD1. The CDR3 runs 17 residues. The trim removed 5 bases at V and 4 bases at J, leaving 12 bases unmatched. Germline V gene lookup returns CDR1 SGHDN and CDR2 FVKESK.

This clone turned up a few times. V gene TRBV4-3 combines with J gene TRBJ2-3; 8 bases fit TRBD1. V was clipped by 3 bases and J by 5 bases; unmatched bases: 4. CDR3 length: 14 amino acids. Germline assignment: CDR1 LGHNA and CDR2 YSLEER. CDR3 sequence (DNA): TGCGCCAGCAGCCAGCAGGGGGCAGGAGATACGCAGTATTTT. It codes for CASSQQGAGDTQYF.

The rearrangement uses TRBV18 and TRBJ1-4; the D gene is possibly TRBD1 (5 bases). Germline lookup yields CDR1 KGHSH and CDR2 LQKENI. V lost 6 bases and J lost 7, with 18 bases in between. This CDR3 region has 15 residues. CDR3 nucleotides: TGTGCCAGCTCGCCGGCTGGGGGGAGAGGTGAAAAACTGTTTTTT. This encodes CASSPAGGRGEKLFF.

This chain links TRBV9 with TRBJ1-2; D not certain. The V end lost 0 bases, the J end lost 4 bases, and 13 bases lay between the germline ends. The CDR3 contains 15 residues. CDR1 is SGDLS, CDR2 YYNGEE, per germline. The CDR3 loop is CASSVGEGLVYGYTF. The CDR3 region has the DNA TGTGCCAGCAGCGTAGGGGAGGGTTTGGTCTATGGCTACACCTTC.

This chain connects TRBV6-1 to TRBJ2-5; 10 bases line up with TRBD1. The CDR3 runs to 15 residues. The trim removed 1 base at V and 4 bases at J, leaving 3 bases unmatched. CDR1 is MNHNS, CDR2 SASEGT, per germline. Here the CDR3 reads CASSEGTGGPETQYF. The CDR3 coding sequence is TGTGCCAGCAGTGAAGGGACAGGGGGGCCAGAGACCCAGTACTTC.

The chain recombines TRBV4-3 with TRBJ1-1; D is undetermined. V was pared by 5 bases and J by 5 bases, with 21 bases between. The CDR3 extends over 16 amino acids. Germline V gene sequence: CDR1 LGHNA, CDR2 YSLEER. As DNA, the CDR3 is TGCGCCAGCAGCTCGACCCCGGGATACCTGGCGACTGAAGCTTTCTTT. Its protein is CASSSTPGYLATEAFF.

The chain combines TRBV11-2 with TRBJ2-5; tentatively, D is TRBD1 (5 bases). Germline V lookup: CDR1 SGHAT, CDR2 FQNNGV. The CDR3 has 14 amino acids. The V end was cut by 3 bases, the J end by 0 bases, with 8 bases between. The CDR3 DNA reads as TGTGCCAGCAGCTTGGGGCGGCACCAAGAGACCCAGTACTTC. It codes for CASSLGRHQETQYF.

The gene calls are TRBV29-1 and TRBJ2-5, with 12 bases identical to TRBD1. From germline, CDR1 is SQVTM and CDR2 ANQGSEA. The junction had 13 bases not matched to a gene; V was cut back by 6 bases and J by 5 bases. The CDR3 sequence is 16 residues long. In DNA, the CDR3 is TGCAGCGTCAATGGGGGACAGGGGGCAGCACCGGAGACCCAGTACTTC. Translated, it gives CSVNGGQGAAPETQYF.

The V and J genes are TRBV6-5 and TRBJ2-3; no clear D. This CDR3 spans 14 amino acids. CDR1 and CDR2 (germline): MNHEY, SVGAGI. V lost 0 bases, J lost 0 bases, and 4 bases lay in between. This CDR3 reads CASSYSRSTDTQYF. CDR3 sequence (DNA): TGTGCCAGCAGTTACTCGAGGAGCACAGATACGCAGTATTTT.

This clone was seen only a few times. The chain links TRBV7-2 to TRBJ1-1; D may be TRBD1 (6 bases). Trimming left V 7 bases short and J 1 base short, with 16 bases between. The CDR3 extends over 15 amino acids. CDR1 and CDR2 from the germline V gene are SGHTA and FQGNSA. The CDR3 spells CASKAPGERNTEAFF. CDR3 DNA sequence: TGTGCCAGCAAGGCCCCAGGGGAGAGGAACACTGAAGCTTTCTTT.

The rearrangement links TRBV11-2 to TRBJ2-7, with a tentative D call TRBD1 (7 bases). The V gene's germline CDR1 is SGHAT and CDR2 FQNNGV. V dropped 6 bases and J dropped 3 bases, with 21 bases sitting between them. The CDR3 sequence is 16 residues long. The CDR3 DNA reads as TGTGCCAGCAGAACCCCGGGGAGGCAGGGGGGCTACGAGCAGTACTTC. Translation: CASRTPGRQGGYEQYF.

The chain couples TRBV19 to TRBJ2-7; D gene ambiguous. The CDR3 totals 13 residues. Germline values: CDR1 LNHDA, CDR2 SQIVND (reference sequence). Trimming removed 4 bases from V and 3 bases from J, with 10 bases in between. The CDR3 region is CASSTTPDYEQYF. The DNA of the CDR3 is TGTGCCAGTAGTACCACTCCTGACTACGAGCAGTACTTC.

The chain links TRBV7-9 to TRBJ1-1; D remains unclear. From germline, CDR1 is SEHNR and CDR2 FQNEAQ (reference sequence). The V gene lost 3 bases and the J gene lost 3 bases, with 14 bases spanning the gap. The length of the CDR3 is 15 residues. CDR3 DNA sequence: TGTGCCAGCAGCTTCGGAGGGTGGGTTGACACTGAAGCTTTCTTT. This sequence encodes CASSFGGWVDTEAFF. The whole variable domain, remainder taken from reference TRBV7-9 and TRBJ1-1, is DTGVSQNPRHKITKRGQNVTFRCDPISEHNRLYWYRQTLGQGPEFLTYFQNEAQLEKSRLLSDRFSAERPKGSFSTLEIQRTEQGDSAMYLCASSFGGWVDTEAFFGQGTRLTVV.

The rearrangement links TRBV15 to TRBJ2-2; TRBD1 agrees at 7 bases. The CDR3 extends over 17 amino acids. The V segment lost 3 bases and the J segment 4 bases; nucleotides outside the gene matches: 11. The germline CDR1 and CDR2 sequences are LNHNV and YYDKDF (reference sequence). The CDR3 nucleotides are TGTGCCACCAGCAGCCCGAAGACAGGGCTGGGCACCGGGGAGCTGTTTTTT. Translation gives CATSSPKTGLGTGELFF. Filled out from reference TRBV15 and TRBJ2-2, the complete variable domain reads DAMVIQNPRYQVTQFGKPVTLSCSQTLNHNVMYWYQQKSSQAPKLLFHYYDKDFNNEADTPDNFQSRRPNTSFCFLDIRSPGLGDTAMYLCATSSPKTGLGTGELFFGEGSRLTVL.

V usage is TRBV5-1 and J usage is TRBJ1-4; 7 bases are a match to TRBD1. Germline V CDR1 and CDR2: SGHRS, YFSETQ. The CDR3 sequence is 16 residues long. V was clipped by 4 bases and J by 6 bases; unmatched bases: 12. The DNA for the CDR3 is TGCGCCAGCAGCCCGGTATACAGGGGAATAGATGAAAAACTGTTTTTT. Translating gives CASSPVYRGIDEKLFF.

Only one count was recorded for this clone. V and J are TRBV9 and TRBJ1-1, with a weak D call TRBD1 (5 bases). Germline V gene data show CDR1 as SGDLS and CDR2 as YYNGEE. There are 14 residues in the CDR3. V shed 3 bases and J shed 2 bases, with 11 bases lying between them. This CDR3 reads CASSAQGANTEAFF. As DNA, the CDR3 is TGTGCCAGCAGCGCTCAGGGCGCAAACACTGAAGCTTTCTTT.

This clone has more than one count but fewer than ten. This specimen includes other DNA sequences encoding the same CDR3. The chain carries TRBV2 and TRBJ1-2, with D unclear. Germline loops: CDR1 SNHLY, CDR2 FYNNEI. The CDR3 length is 13 residues. Trimming removed 2 bases from V and 4 bases from J, with 8 bases in between. This CDR3 reads CASSERGFYGYTF. As DNA, the CDR3 is TGTGCCAGCAGTGAAAGAGGTTTCTATGGCTACACCTTC.

The V call is TRBV4-3, the J call TRBJ2-2, with 8 positions matching TRBD2. The V gene's germline CDR1 is LGHNA and CDR2 YSLEER. J gave up 6 bases and V 6 bases, and 3 bases lay outside the gene matches. The CDR3 sequence is 13 residues long. CDR3 DNA sequence: TGCGCCAGCAGTGGACTAGCCCCCGGGGAGCTGTTTTTT. This translates into CASSGLAPGELFF.

The chain uses TRBV25-1 and TRBJ1-5; 7 nucleotides agree with TRBD1. The CDR3 is made up of 13 amino acids. Germline lookup yields CDR1 MGHDK and CDR2 SYGVNS. The ends lost 8 bases at V and 2 bases at J; junction bases unmatched: 3. As DNA, the CDR3 is TGTGCCAGCCGTGGGACAGGCAATCAGCCCCAGCATTTT. Protein sequence: CASRGTGNQPQHF.